The 28 T cell receptor beta chains listed next were all sequenced from one sample in a study of blood T cells in healthy people across ages. Primed by a sample-barcoded 5' primer and a J-beta primer mix, a second PCR proceeded for about 6 to 12 cycles. MiXCR, run by TCRdb on the 5' RACE reads, gives a single entry per CDR3 protein. This sample has about 650,000 distinct CDR3 sequences, with under 65% found just once. Source material: blood. Receptor source: a woman older than 75 in good health.

The chain joins TRBV15 to TRBJ2-1; D is perhaps TRBD1 (5 bases). Germline V CDR1 and CDR2: LNHNV, YYDKDF (reference sequence). Trimming removed 0 bases at V and 9 bases at J, with 15 bases between. CDR3 length: 15 amino acids. The CDR3 loop is CATSRESLKQGEQFF. Written as DNA, the CDR3 is TGTGCCACCAGCAGAGAATCCCTTAAGCAGGGTGAGCAGTTCTTC. The complete variable domain, with remaining parts taken from reference TRBV15 and TRBJ2-1, reads DAMVIQNPRYQVTQFGKPVTLSCSQTLNHNVMYWYQQKSSQAPKLLFHYYDKDFNNEADTPDNFQSRRPNTSFCFLDIRSPGLGDTAMYLCATSRESLKQGEQFFGPGTRLTVL.

A note on this clonotype: A much bigger clone sits one base away, suggesting this may be a read error. V gene TRBV20-1 combines with J gene TRBJ2-1, with D maybe TRBD1 (5 bases). The V gene's germline CDR1 is DFQATT and CDR2 SNEGSKA (reference sequence). Trimming shortened V by 6 bases and J by 10 bases, and 19 bases separated the two germline ends. The CDR3 has 13 residues. Here the CDR3 reads CSASQGETYEQFF. The DNA of the CDR3 is TGCAGTGCAAGCCAAGGGGAAACCTACGAGCAGTTCTTC.

Concerning this clonotype: Since a much larger clone is just one base distant, this may be a read error. The chain has TRBV6-2 or TRBV6-3 and TRBJ2-3, with TRBD2 matching over 10 bases. The CDR3 runs 17 residues. Trimming at V came to 3 bases and at J to 5 bases, leaving 11 bases not matched to a gene. CDR1 MNHEY and CDR2 SVGEGT come from the germline V gene. In DNA, the CDR3 is TGTGCCAGCAGTTATAAGGGCAGCGGGGGGGTACGAGATACGCAGTATTTT. It is translated as CASSYKGSGGVRDTQYF.

In its sample, this clonotype was seen a few times. CDR3 DNA sequence: TGCGCCAGCAGCTTGTTAAGGGGGGGAGCCTCCTACGAGCAGTACTTC. It encodes CASSLLRGGASYEQYF. The V call is TRBV5-1, the J call TRBJ2-7; possible D gene TRBD2, 7 bases. The V end was cut by 1 base, the J end by 0 bases, with 14 bases between. The length of the CDR3 is 16 residues. From germline, CDR1 is SGHRS and CDR2 YFSETQ.

This clonotype was recorded many times. This chain links TRBV15 with TRBJ2-5; the D gene could be TRBD1 or TRBD2 (5 bases each). V gave up 1 base and J gave up 2 bases, with 23 bases separating them. The CDR3 consists of 19 residues. Germline V CDR1 and CDR2: LNHNV, YYDKDF (reference sequence). CDR3: CATSRVGGLGRVVQETQYF. As DNA, the CDR3 is TGTGCCACCAGCAGAGTTGGAGGCTTAGGCAGGGTGGTTCAAGAGACCCAGTACTTC.

The V gene is TRBV14, the J gene TRBJ1-1; unclear D gene. Trimming took off 0 bases at V and 10 bases at J, with 15 bases between the two ends. Germline V CDR1 and CDR2: SGHDN, FVKESK. The CDR3 contains 14 residues. CDR3 nucleotides: TGTGCCAGCAGCCAAGATAAGGGTAGGCGTGGAGCTTTCTTT. Its translation: CASSQDKGRRGAFF.

Concerning this clonotype itself: This clone may be a read error of a much larger clone one base away. The genes are TRBV20-1 and TRBJ2-1; D call uncertain. V was trimmed by 1 base and J by 2 bases, leaving 12 bases between them. The CDR3 loop spans 15 amino acids. Germline CDR1 DFQATT, CDR2 SNEGSKA (reference sequence). The CDR3 loop is CSARGLDAPYNEQFF. CDR3 coding DNA: TGCAGTGCTAGAGGGCTTGATGCCCCCTACAATGAGCAGTTCTTC.

This clonotype was picked up a small number of times. This chain uses TRBV3-1 with TRBJ2-7; D gene uncertain. The V end lost 4 bases, the J end lost 7 bases, and 11 bases lay between the germline ends. The CDR3 loop spans 12 amino acids. From germline, CDR1 is LGHDT and CDR2 YNNKEL (reference sequence). The CDR3 loop is CASSLTPSEQYF. Written as DNA, the CDR3 is TGTGCCAGCAGCCTTACTCCGAGTGAGCAGTACTTC.

This clonotype was picked up many times. The chain joins TRBV7-2 to TRBJ2-1; D may be TRBD2 (5 bases). Trimming took off 1 base at V and 0 bases at J, with 10 bases between the two ends. Germline loops: CDR1 SGHTA, CDR2 FQGNSA. The CDR3 covers 16 residues. CDR3 sequence: CASSLVGTSSYNEQFF. DNA for the CDR3: TGTGCCAGCAGCTTAGTTGGTACTAGCTCCTACAATGAGCAGTTCTTC.

Turning to this clonotype: This sequence may be a read error, since a much larger clone differs from it by one base. J is TRBJ2-2 and V is TRBV10-3; D unresolved. The CDR3 contains 11 residues. V was pared by 5 bases and J by 4 bases, with 2 bases between. Germline assignment: CDR1 ENHRY and CDR2 SYGVKD. CDR3 protein: CAISSTGELFF. In DNA form, the CDR3 reads TGTGCCATCAGTAGCACCGGGGAGCTGTTTTTT.

The chain recombines TRBV20-1 with TRBJ2-1; 11 positions agree with TRBD2. V trimming: 5 bases; J trimming: 9 bases; junction bases outside the gene matches: 6. The CDR3 has 13 residues. Germline V gives CDR1 DFQATT, CDR2 SNEGSKA (reference sequence). The CDR3 sequence is CSAHSGGGGEQFF. DNA of the CDR3: TGCAGTGCTCATAGCGGGGGGGGAGGTGAGCAGTTCTTC.

V is TRBV20-1 and J is TRBJ2-5, with D unclear. Germline assignment: CDR1 DFQATT and CDR2 SNEGSKA (reference sequence). The CDR3 consists of 14 residues. Deletions cut 1 base from V and 0 bases from J, with 9 bases between. The CDR3, as DNA: TGCAGTGCTAGAGGTGGAGCGTACCAAGAGACCCAGTACTTC. It codes for CSARGGAYQETQYF.

The rearrangement links TRBV2 to TRBJ2-7; D assignment may be TRBD1 or TRBD2 (5 bases each). Germline V gene data show CDR1 as SNHLY and CDR2 as FYNNEI. V lost 3 bases and J lost 5, with 14 bases in between. CDR3 length: 14 residues. The CDR3 DNA reads TGTGCCAGCAGTGAGGGGGACCGCCATCACGAGCAGTACTTC. It yields the protein CASSEGDRHHEQYF.

The rearrangement uses TRBV12-5 and TRBJ2-5; D is perhaps TRBD1 or TRBD2 (6 bases each). Germline loops: CDR1 LGHNT, CDR2 FRNRAP. This CDR3 comprises 15 residues. Trimming took off 7 bases at V and 4 bases at J, with 19 bases between the two ends. Here the CDR3 reads CASAKGEVSRETQYF. The CDR3 DNA reads TGTGCTAGTGCTAAGGGGGAGGTATCGAGAGAGACCCAGTACTTC.

This clonotype occurred a few times. The chain carries TRBV4-1 and TRBJ2-3, with 12 bases identical to TRBD2. CDR3 length equals 17 residues. From germline, CDR1 is MGHRA and CDR2 YSYEKL. The J segment lost 5 bases and the V segment lost 6 bases, leaving 12 bases of the junction unmatched. CDR3 sequence: CASSRLAGGPGRDTQYF. CDR3 DNA: TGCGCCAGCAGTCGTCTAGCGGGAGGGCCCGGCAGAGATACGCAGTATTTT.

A word on this clonotype: Just one base apart from a much larger clone, this may be a read error. V and J are TRBV29-1 and TRBJ2-1; tentative D call: TRBD2 (5 bases). Germline V lookup: CDR1 SQVTM, CDR2 ANQGSEA. The CDR3 contains 10 residues. Here the CDR3 reads CRVGENEQFF. The CDR3 region has the DNA TGCAGAGTCGGGGAGAATGAGCAGTTCTTC.

Turning to this clonotype: A much larger clone is a single base away; this may be a read error. The rearrangement links TRBV24-1 to TRBJ1-2; D possibly corresponds to TRBD1 (6 bases). The CDR3 consists of 14 residues. V lost 3 bases to trimming and J lost 7 bases, with 14 bases between them. CDR1 is KGHDR and CDR2 is SFDVKD in the germline V gene. For the CDR3, the DNA is TGTGCCACCAGTGATCTGGACAGCTACTGTGGCTACACCTTC. Amino acids: CATSDLDSYCGYTF.

On this clonotype: Since a much larger clone is just one base distant, this may be a read error. This chain joins TRBV29-1 and TRBJ2-5; D is unclear. The J call is in doubt because the DNA end fits TRBJ2-7 better. The CDR3 length is 12 residues. Germline V gene data show CDR1 as SQVTM and CDR2 as ANQGSEA. The CDR3 reads CSVELESGEQYF. The CDR3 DNA reads as TGCAGCGTTGAGCTAGAGTCGGGCGAGCAGTACTTC.

The chain couples TRBV25-1 to TRBJ2-5; D unresolved. V was shortened by 4 bases and J by 5 bases, with 20 bases between the two germline ends. This CDR3 has 16 amino acids. In germline, CDR1 is MGHDK, CDR2 SYGVNS. The DNA for the CDR3 is TGTGCCAGCAGTGTACCCTCCTTAAGTGAAGGGGAGACCCAGTACTTC. It encodes CASSVPSLSEGETQYF. The entire variable domain, with the rest obtained from reference TRBV25-1 and TRBJ2-5, is as follows: EADIYQTPRYLVIGTGKKITLECSQTMGHDKMYWYQQDPGMELHLIHYSYGVNSTEKGDLSSESTVSRIRTEHFPLTLESARPSHTSQYLCASSVPSLSEGETQYFGPGTRLLVL.

The count of this clonotype is one. V usage is TRBV3-1 and J usage is TRBJ2-1; D unresolved. CDR1 is LGHDT and CDR2 is YNNKEL in the germline V gene (reference sequence). Trimming pared 4 bases from V and 2 bases from J, leaving 9 bases between. This CDR3 comprises 14 residues. CDR3 protein: CASSPNKPYNEQFF. The CDR3 nucleotides read TGTGCCAGCAGCCCAAATAAACCCTACAATGAGCAGTTCTTC.

This clonotype occurred many times. This sequence joins TRBV10-3 and TRBJ1-5; D is unresolved. In germline, CDR1 is ENHRY, CDR2 SYGVKD. V was shortened by 3 bases and J by 6 bases, with 6 bases between the two germline ends. There are 12 residues in the CDR3. The CDR3, as DNA: TGTGCCATCAGTGATAAGACTCAGCCCCAGCATTTT. Translated, it gives CAISDKTQPQHF.

Ten or more counts support this clonotype. The genes are TRBV20-1 and TRBJ2-3; TRBD2 matches at 13 bases. V was clipped by 5 bases and J by 5 bases; unmatched bases: 10. CDR3 length: 16 amino acids. Germline CDR1 and CDR2: DFQATT and SNEGSKA (reference sequence). The DNA for the CDR3 is TGCAGTGCTCCACGGACTAGCGGGAGTCAGGGAGATACGCAGTATTTT. It specifies CSAPRTSGSQGDTQYF.

This clonotype came up many times. V is TRBV15 and J is TRBJ2-5, with D hard to call. Per germline, CDR1 LNHNV and CDR2 YYDKDF (reference sequence). The CDR3 length is 14 residues. V shed 1 base and J shed 2 bases, with 8 bases lying between them. The CDR3 is CATSRVDRQETQYF. Here the CDR3 DNA reads TGTGCCACCAGCAGAGTAGACCGACAAGAGACCCAGTACTTC.

In DNA, the CDR3 is TGTGCCAGCAGCAAACGGGGCAGGAGCTCCTACGAGCAGTACTTC. Its protein product is CASSKRGRSSYEQYF. The V call is TRBV21-1, the J call TRBJ2-7; the DNA was not compared with TRBD1, the D call given in the table. TRBV21-1 is deemed a pseudogene. The CDR3 covers 15 residues.

This clonotype has at least ten counts. The CDR3 is CASTRGGTESYNEQFF. DNA for the CDR3: TGTGCCAGCACCAGGGGGGGGACAGAGTCCTACAATGAGCAGTTCTTC. The chain uses TRBV9 and TRBJ2-1; tentatively, D is TRBD1 or TRBD2 (7 bases each). V lost 6 bases to trimming and J lost 1 base, with 17 bases between them. Germline lookup yields CDR1 SGDLS and CDR2 YYNGEE. The CDR3 is made up of 16 amino acids.

This clonotype was seen ten or more times. The chain combines TRBV5-1 with TRBJ2-3; no clear D gene. The V and J ends lost 1 base and 2 bases respectively, with 5 bases between them. The CDR3 length is 13 residues. Germline CDR1 is SGHRS and CDR2 is YFSETQ. Here the CDR3 reads CASSLSVTDTQYF. The CDR3 bases are TGCGCCAGCAGCTTGTCCGTCACAGATACGCAGTATTTT.

A word on this clonotype: A much larger clone differs by one base, so this may be a read error. This rearrangement joins TRBV9 to TRBJ2-3; 7 positions agree with TRBD1. Germline lookup yields CDR1 SGDLS and CDR2 YYNGEE. The CDR3 length is 14 residues. CDR3 sequence (DNA): TGTGCCAACAGCTTTACAGGGGGCACAGATACGCAGTATTTT. Translation gives CANSFTGGTDTQYF.

This clonotype was counted only a few times. This chain links TRBV5-1 with TRBJ2-1; TRBD2 might be the D (6 bases). The CDR3 covers 14 residues. The V gene's germline CDR1 is SGHRS and CDR2 YFSETQ. V was clipped by 4 bases and J by 7 bases, with 15 bases between them. CDR3 region: CASSPGGGRNEQFF. Here the CDR3 DNA reads TGCGCCAGCAGCCCTGGGGGAGGAAGAAATGAGCAGTTCTTC.